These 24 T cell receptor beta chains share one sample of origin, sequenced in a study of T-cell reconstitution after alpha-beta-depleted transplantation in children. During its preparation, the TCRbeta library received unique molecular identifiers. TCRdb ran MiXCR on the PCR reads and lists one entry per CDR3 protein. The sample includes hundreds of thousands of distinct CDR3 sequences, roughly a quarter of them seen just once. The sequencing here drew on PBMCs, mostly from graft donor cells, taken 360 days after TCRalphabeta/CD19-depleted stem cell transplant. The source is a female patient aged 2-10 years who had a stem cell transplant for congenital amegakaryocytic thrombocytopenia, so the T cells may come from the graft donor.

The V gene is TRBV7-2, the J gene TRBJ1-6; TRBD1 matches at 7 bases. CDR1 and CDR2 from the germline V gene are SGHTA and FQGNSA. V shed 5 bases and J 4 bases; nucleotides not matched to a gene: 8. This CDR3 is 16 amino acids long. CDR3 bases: TGTGCCAGCAGCCCACACAGGGGTCTATATAATTCACCCCTCCACTTT. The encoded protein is CASSPHRGLYNSPLHF.

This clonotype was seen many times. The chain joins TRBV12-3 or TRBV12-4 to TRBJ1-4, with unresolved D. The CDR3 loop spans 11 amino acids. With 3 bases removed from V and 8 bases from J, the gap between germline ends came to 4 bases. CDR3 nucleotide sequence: TGTGCCAGCAGTTTTGGAGAAAAACTGTTTTTT. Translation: CASSFGEKLFF.

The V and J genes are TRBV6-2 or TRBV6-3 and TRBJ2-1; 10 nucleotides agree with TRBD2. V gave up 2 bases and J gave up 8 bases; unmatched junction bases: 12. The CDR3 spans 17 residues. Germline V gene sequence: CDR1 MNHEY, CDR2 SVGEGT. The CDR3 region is CASSYVPASGRLYEQFF. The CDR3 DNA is TGTGCCAGCAGTTACGTCCCGGCTAGCGGGAGACTTTATGAGCAGTTCTTC.

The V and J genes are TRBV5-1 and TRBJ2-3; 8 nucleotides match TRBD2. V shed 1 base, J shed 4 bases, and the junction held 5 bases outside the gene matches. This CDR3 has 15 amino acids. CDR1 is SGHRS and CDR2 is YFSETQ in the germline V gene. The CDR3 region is CASSLNGGAADTQYF. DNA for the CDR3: TGCGCCAGCAGCTTGAACGGGGGGGCCGCAGATACGCAGTATTTT.

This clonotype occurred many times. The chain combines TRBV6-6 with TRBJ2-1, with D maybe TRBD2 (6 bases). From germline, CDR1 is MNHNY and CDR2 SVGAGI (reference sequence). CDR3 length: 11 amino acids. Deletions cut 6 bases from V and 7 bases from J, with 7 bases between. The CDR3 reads CASSRGNEQFF. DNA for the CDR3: TGTGCCAGCAGCCGGGGGAATGAGCAGTTCTTC.

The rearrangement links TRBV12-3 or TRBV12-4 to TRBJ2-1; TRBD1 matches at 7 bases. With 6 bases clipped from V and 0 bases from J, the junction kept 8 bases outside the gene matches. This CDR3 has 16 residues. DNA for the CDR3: TGTGCCAGCAGGGCAGGACAGGAAAGCTCCTACAATGAGCAGTTCTTC. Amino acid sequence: CASRAGQESSYNEQFF.

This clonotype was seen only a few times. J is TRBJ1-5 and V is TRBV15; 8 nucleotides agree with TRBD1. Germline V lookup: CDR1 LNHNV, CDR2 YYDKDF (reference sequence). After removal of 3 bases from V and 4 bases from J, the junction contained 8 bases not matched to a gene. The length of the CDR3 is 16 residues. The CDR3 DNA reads TGTGCCACCAGCAGGGACAGGGACGGACGAAATCAGCCCCAGCATTTT. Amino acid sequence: CATSRDRDGRNQPQHF.

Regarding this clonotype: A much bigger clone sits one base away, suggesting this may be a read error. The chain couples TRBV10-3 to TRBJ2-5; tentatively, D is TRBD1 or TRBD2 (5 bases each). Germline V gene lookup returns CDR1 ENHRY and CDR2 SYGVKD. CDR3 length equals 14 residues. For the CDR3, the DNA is TGTACCATCAGTGCATTAGGGACCCAAGAGACCCAGTACTTC. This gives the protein CTISALGTQETQYF.

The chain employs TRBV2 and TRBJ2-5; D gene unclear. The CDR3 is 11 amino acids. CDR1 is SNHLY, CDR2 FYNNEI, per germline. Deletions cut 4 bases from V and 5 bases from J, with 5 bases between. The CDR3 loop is CASSVRETQYF. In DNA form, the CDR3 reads TGTGCCAGCAGTGTTCGGGAGACCCAGTACTTC.

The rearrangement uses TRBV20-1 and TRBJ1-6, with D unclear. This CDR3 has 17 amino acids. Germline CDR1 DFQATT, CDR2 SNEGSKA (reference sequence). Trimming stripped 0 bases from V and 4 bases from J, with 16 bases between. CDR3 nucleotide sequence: TGCAGTGCTAGAGATTTAGGGAACGCTCCGTATAATTCACCCCTCCACTTT. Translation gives CSARDLGNAPYNSPLHF.

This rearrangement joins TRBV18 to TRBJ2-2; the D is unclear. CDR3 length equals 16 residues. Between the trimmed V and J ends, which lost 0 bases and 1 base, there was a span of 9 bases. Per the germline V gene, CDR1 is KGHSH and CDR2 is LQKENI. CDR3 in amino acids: CASSPPNSVNTGELFF. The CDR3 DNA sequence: TGTGCCAGCTCACCACCGAACAGTGTGAACACCGGGGAGCTGTTTTTT.

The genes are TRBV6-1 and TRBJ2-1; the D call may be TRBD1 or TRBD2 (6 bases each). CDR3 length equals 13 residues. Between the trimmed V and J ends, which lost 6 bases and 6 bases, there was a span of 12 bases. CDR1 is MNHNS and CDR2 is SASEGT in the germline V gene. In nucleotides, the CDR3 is TGTGCCAGCAGAGGCGGGACACTCAATGAGCAGTTCTTC. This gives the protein CASRGGTLNEQFF.

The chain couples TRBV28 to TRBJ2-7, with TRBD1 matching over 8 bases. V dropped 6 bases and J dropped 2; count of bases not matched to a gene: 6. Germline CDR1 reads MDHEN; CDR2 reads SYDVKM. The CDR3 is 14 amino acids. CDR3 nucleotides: TGTGCCAGCAGCGACCGGGACAGGACCTACGAGCAGTACTTC. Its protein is CASSDRDRTYEQYF. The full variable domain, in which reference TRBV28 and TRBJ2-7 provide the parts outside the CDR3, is DVKVTQSSRYLVKRTGEKVFLECVQDMDHENMFWYRQDPGLGLRLIYFSYDVKMKEKGDIPEGYSVSREKKERFSLILESASTNQTSMYLCASSDRDRTYEQYFGPGTRLTVT.

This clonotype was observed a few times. CDR3 in DNA: TGCGCCAGCAGCCCACCTGGTTCGTCTAGCGGGGTCAATGAGCAGTTCTTC. It specifies CASSPPGSSSGVNEQFF. The J gene is TRBJ2-1, the V gene TRBV5-1; 9 bases fit TRBD2. The germline V gene has CDR1 SGHRS and CDR2 YFSETQ. V was pared by 4 bases and J by 6 bases, with 14 bases of the junction left unmatched. The CDR3 is made up of 17 amino acids.

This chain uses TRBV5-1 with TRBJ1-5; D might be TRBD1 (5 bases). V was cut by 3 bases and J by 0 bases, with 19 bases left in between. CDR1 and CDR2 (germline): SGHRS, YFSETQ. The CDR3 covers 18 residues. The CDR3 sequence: CASSYRDGGFHSNQPQHF. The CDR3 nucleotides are TGCGCCAGCAGCTACCGGGACGGCGGGTTCCATAGCAATCAGCCCCAGCATTTT.

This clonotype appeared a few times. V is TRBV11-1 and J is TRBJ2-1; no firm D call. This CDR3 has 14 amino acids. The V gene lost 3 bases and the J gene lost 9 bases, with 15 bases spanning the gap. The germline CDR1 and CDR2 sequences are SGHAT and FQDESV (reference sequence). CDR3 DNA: TGTGCCAGCAGCTTGGCCCTCGCCATCAGTGAGCAGTTCTTC. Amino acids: CASSLALAISEQFF.

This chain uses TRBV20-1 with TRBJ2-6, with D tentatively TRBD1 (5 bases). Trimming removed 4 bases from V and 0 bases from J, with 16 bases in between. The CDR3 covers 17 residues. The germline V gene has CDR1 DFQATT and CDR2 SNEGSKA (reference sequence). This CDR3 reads CSAKIWQGNSGANVLTF. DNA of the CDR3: TGCAGTGCTAAAATATGGCAGGGTAACTCTGGGGCCAACGTCCTGACTTTC.

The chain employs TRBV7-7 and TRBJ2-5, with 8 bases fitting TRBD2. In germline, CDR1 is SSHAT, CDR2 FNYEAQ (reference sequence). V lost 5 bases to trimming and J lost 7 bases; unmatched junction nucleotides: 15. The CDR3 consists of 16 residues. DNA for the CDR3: TGTGCCAGCAGCATCTCCGGGGTAACTAGCGGATCGACCCAGTACTTC. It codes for CASSISGVTSGSTQYF.

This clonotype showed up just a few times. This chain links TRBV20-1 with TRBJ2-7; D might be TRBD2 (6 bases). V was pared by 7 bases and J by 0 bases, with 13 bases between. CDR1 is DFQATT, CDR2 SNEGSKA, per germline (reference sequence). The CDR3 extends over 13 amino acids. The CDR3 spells CSVGAGISYEQYF. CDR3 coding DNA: TGCAGTGTTGGGGCGGGAATCTCCTACGAGCAGTACTTC.

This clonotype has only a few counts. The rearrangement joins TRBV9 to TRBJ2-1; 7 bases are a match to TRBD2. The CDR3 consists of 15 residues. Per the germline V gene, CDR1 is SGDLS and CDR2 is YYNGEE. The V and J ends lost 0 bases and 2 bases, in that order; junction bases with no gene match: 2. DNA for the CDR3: TGTGCCAGCAGCGTAGACGGGAGGACCTACAATGAGCAGTTCTTC. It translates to CASSVDGRTYNEQFF.

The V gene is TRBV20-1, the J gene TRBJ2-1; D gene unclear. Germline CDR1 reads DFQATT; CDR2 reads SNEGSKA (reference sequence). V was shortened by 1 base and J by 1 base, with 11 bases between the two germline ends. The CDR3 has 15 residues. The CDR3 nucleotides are TGCAGTGCTAGAGGAGATGGCGGTTCCTACAATGAGCAGTTCTTC. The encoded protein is CSARGDGGSYNEQFF.

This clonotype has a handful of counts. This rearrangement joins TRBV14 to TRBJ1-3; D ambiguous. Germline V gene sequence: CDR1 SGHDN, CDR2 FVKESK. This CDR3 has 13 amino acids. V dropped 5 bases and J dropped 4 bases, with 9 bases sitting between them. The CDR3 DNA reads TGTGCCAGCAGCAGAAGTCCGGGAAACACCATATATTTT. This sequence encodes CASSRSPGNTIYF.

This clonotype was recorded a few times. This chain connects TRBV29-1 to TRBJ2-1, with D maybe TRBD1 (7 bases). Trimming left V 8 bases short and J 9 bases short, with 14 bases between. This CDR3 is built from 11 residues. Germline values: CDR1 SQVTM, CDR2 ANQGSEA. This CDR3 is CSLGGGREQFF. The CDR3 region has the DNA TGCAGCCTCGGAGGGGGCCGTGAGCAGTTCTTC.

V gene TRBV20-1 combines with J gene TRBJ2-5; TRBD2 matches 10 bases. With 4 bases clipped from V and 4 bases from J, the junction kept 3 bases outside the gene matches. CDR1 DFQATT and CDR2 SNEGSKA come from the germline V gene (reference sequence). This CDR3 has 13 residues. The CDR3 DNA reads TGCAGTGCTATGAGACTAGCGGGAGAGACCCAGTACTTC. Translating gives CSAMRLAGETQYF.